This TCR beta chain was retrieved from a study of T cells in Graves' hyperthyroidism and ophthalmopathy. Using RNA transcripts as the source, TCR beta CDR3 regions were amplified. The HTBI primer set served for first-round RT-PCR of the TCR CDR3. TCRdb ran MiXCR on the multiplex PCR reads and lists one entry per CDR3 protein. The sample consists of 410,000 or so distinct CDR3 sequences, about 14% of them appearing once. This clonotype has ten or more counts. Ophthalmopathy in the patients scored at least 3 on Clinical Activity Score and at least 4 on NOSPECS grade, lasting under 3 months. V lost 3 bases, J lost 2 bases, and 14 bases lay in between. Germline assignment: CDR1 MNHNS and CDR2 SASEGT. The CDR3 totals 15 residues.

This receptor was taken from a man between 18 and 35 years old with Graves' ophthalmopathy. J is TRBJ2-7 and V is TRBV6-1; tentatively, D is TRBD1 (6 bases). Sample: blood. DNA of the CDR3: TGTGCCAGCAGTGAGGGATCAGGGGCCCCCTACGAGCAGTACTTC. This gives the protein CASSEGSGAPYEQYF.